Each of the 5 T cell receptor beta chains below was sequenced from the same sample in a study of CD8 T cells in ankylosing spondylitis. Study-wide points: A TCR beta motif made of about 8 highly homologous variants seemed typical of ankylosing spondylitis blood.

TCRdb re-derived calls from the 5' RACE reads in MiXCR, one entry per CDR3 protein. The data contain 750,000 to 850,000 distinct CDR3 sequences, around 11% of them singletons. Antigen specificity for these receptors is unknown. Source material: blood, either unsorted or a sorted T cell fraction (not recorded which). These receptor sequences come from a male donor with ankylosing spondylitis.

J is TRBJ2-5 and V is TRBV24-1; D is possibly TRBD1 (5 bases). CDR3 length: 15 amino acids. The V end was cut by 2 bases, the J end by 4 bases, with 13 bases between. Germline V CDR1 and CDR2: KGHDR, SFDVKD. CDR3 loop: CATSDWGRNGETQYF. CDR3 nucleotide sequence: TGTGCCACCAGTGATTGGGGCAGAAACGGAGAGACCCAGTACTTC.

The chain has TRBV6-1 and TRBJ1-1; D call uncertain. Germline-derived CDR1 and CDR2 are MNHNS and SASEGT. CDR3 length equals 15 residues. V was shortened by 5 bases and J by 4 bases, with 17 bases between the two germline ends. This chain's CDR3 is CASSPPQRLGTEAFF. CDR3 bases: TGTGCCAGCAGTCCACCACAGCGCCTGGGCACTGAAGCTTTCTTT.

V gene TRBV7-9 combines with J gene TRBJ2-7, with TRBD1 as a possible D gene (6 bases). Germline CDR1 and CDR2: SEHNR and FQNEAQ (reference sequence). V was shortened by 5 bases and J by 8 bases, with 16 bases between the two germline ends. CDR3 size: 13 residues. CDR3 amino acids: CASSATGLAKQYF. CDR3 bases: TGTGCCAGCAGCGCTACAGGGCTAGCCAAGCAGTACTTC.

This clonotype was seen a handful of times. The rearrangement joins TRBV20-1 to TRBJ2-1; D is undetermined. V was clipped by 3 bases and J by 6 bases, with 9 bases between them. The CDR3 has 12 amino acids. Germline-derived CDR1 and CDR2 are DFQATT and SNEGSKA (reference sequence). The CDR3 coding sequence is TGCAGTGCTAGTCCTAGTCGCAATGAGCAGTTCTTC. Translating it yields CSASPSRNEQFF.

This clonotype was counted a few times. This sequence joins TRBV6-6 and TRBJ1-5; tentatively, D is TRBD1 (6 bases). CDR3 length: 13 residues. The V end lost 8 bases, the J end lost 7 bases, and 15 bases lay between the germline ends. CDR1 is MNHNY, CDR2 SVGAGI, per germline (reference sequence). The CDR3 here is CASQGTLRQPQHF. For the CDR3, the DNA is TGTGCCAGCCAGGGGACCCTCAGGCAGCCCCAGCATTTT.